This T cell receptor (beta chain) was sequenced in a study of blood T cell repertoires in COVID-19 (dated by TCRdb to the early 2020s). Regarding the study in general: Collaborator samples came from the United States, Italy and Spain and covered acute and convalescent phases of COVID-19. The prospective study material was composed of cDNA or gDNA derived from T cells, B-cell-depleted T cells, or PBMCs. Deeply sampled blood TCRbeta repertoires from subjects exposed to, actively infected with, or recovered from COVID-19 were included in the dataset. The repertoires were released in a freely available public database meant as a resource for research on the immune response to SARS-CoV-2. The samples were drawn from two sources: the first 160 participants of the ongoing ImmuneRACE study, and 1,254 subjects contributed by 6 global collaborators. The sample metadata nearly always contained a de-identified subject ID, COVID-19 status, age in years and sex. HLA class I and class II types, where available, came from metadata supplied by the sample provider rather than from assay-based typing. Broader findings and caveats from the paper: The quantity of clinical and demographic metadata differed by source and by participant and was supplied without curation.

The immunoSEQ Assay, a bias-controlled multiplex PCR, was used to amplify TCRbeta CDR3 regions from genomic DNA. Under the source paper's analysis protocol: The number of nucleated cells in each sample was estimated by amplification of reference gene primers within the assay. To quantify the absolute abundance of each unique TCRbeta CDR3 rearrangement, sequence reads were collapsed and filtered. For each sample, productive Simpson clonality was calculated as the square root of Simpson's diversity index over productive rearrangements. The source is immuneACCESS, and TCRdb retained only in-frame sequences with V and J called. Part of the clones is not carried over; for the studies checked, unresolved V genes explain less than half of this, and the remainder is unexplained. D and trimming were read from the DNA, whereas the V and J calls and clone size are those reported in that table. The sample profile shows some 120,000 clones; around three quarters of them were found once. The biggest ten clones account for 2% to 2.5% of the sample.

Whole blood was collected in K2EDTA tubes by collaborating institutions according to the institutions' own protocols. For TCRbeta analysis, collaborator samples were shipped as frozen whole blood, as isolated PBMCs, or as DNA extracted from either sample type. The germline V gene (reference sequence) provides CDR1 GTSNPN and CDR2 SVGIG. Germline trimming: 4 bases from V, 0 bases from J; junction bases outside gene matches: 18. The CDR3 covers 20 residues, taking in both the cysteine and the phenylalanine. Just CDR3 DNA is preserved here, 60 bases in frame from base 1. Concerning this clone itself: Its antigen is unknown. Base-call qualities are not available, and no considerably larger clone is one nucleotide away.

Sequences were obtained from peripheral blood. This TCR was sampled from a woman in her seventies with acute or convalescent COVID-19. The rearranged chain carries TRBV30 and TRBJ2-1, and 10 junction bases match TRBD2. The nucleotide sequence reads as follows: TGTGCCTGGAATTCGCAGCCTAGCGGGAGTTTCGTCCCCTCCTACAATGAGCAGTTCTTC. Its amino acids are CAWNSQPSGSFVPSYNEQFF.